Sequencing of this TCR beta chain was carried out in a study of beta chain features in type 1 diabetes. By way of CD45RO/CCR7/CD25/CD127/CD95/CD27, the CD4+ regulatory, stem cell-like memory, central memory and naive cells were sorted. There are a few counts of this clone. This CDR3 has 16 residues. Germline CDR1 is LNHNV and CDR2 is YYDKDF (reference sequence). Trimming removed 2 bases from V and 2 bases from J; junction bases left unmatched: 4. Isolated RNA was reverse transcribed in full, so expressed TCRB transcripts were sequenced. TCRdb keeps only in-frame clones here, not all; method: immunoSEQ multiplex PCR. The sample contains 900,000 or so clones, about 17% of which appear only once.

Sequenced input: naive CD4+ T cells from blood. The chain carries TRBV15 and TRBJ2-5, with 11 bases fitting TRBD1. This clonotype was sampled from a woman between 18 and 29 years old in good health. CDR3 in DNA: TGTGCCACCAGCAGACGGACAGGGGGCGGGCAAGAGACCCAGTACTTC. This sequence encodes CATSRRTGGGQETQYF.